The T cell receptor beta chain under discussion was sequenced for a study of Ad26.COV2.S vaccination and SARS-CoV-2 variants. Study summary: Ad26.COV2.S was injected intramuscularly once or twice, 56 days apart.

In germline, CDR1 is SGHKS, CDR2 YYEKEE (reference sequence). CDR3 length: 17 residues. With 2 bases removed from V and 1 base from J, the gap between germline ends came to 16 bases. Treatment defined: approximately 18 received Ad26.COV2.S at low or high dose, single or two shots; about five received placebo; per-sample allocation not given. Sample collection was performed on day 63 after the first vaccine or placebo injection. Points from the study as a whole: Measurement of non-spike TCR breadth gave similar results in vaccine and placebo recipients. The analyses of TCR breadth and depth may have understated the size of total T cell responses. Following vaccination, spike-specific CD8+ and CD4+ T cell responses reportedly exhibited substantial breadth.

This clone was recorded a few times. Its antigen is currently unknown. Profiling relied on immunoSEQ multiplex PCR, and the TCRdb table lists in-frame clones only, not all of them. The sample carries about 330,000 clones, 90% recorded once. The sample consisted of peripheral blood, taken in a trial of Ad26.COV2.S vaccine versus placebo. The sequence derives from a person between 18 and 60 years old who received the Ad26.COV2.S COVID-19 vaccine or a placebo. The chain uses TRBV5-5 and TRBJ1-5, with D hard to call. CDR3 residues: CASSFTLVWRSNQPQHF. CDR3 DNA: TGTGCCAGCAGCTTCACCCTCGTTTGGAGGAGCAATCAGCCCCAGCATTTT.